This T cell receptor beta chain appears in the sequencing data of a study of memory CD4+ T cells and cytomegalovirus serostatus. Single viable CD3+CD4+CD8-CD45RO+ cells were sorted as the memory CD4+ T cells. Serum IgG to CMV pp150, pp28, p38 and p52 defined serostatus. Some clones are missing from TCRdb's copy, which holds only in-frame ones; the method was immunoSEQ multiplex PCR. The sample holds some 87,000 clones, roughly 80% seen once. This clone appeared a few times. The V end lost 5 bases, the J end lost 8 bases, and 15 bases lay between the germline ends. This CDR3 is built from 13 residues. CDR1 and CDR2 (germline): LNHDA, SQIVND (reference sequence).

This chain uses TRBV19 with TRBJ1-2; a possible D gene is TRBD1 (5 bases). This receptor was identified in an adult in good health and CMV-seropositive. Material for sequencing was memory CD4+ T cells from blood. CDR3 sequence reads: CASSARTSGGYTF. CDR3 sequence (DNA): TGTGCCAGTAGTGCTCGGACATCTGGAGGCTACACCTTC.